Each of the 21 T cell receptor beta chains below was sequenced from the same sample in a study of blood T cells in healthy people across ages. A second about 6 to 12 cycle PCR used barcoded and J-beta primers. TCRdb analysed the 5' RACE reads with MiXCR anew, one entry per CDR3 protein. The sample lists some 320,000 distinct CDR3 sequences, roughly 27% occurring once. Specimen: blood. The receptor source for this set is a woman in her seventies in good health.

V and J are TRBV3-1 and TRBJ2-3, with unresolved D. CDR3 length: 15 amino acids. The ends were cut back, 3 bases at V and 6 bases at J, with 16 bases in the middle. CDR1 is LGHDT and CDR2 is YNNKEL in the germline V gene (reference sequence). The CDR3: CASSQTGRRRDTQYF. As DNA, the CDR3 is TGTGCCAGCAGCCAGACCGGACGGCGCCGGGATACGCAGTATTTT.

The chain links TRBV9 to TRBJ2-7; D possibly matches TRBD1 or TRBD2 (5 bases each). The V end lost 4 bases, the J end lost 0 bases, and 14 bases lay between the germline ends. Germline lookup yields CDR1 SGDLS and CDR2 YYNGEE. The CDR3 has 15 amino acids. CDR3 sequence reads: CASSPSGRSSYEQYF. The CDR3 DNA sequence: TGTGCCAGCAGCCCGTCGGGGCGGTCCTCCTACGAGCAGTACTTC.

This clonotype was picked up a small number of times. This chain joins TRBV7-2 and TRBJ1-2; D is unclear. V was trimmed by 5 bases and J by 2 bases, leaving 15 bases between them. CDR1 is SGHTA, CDR2 FQGNSA, per germline. The length of the CDR3 is 15 residues. For the CDR3, the DNA is TGTGCCAGCAGCCGTATGACGGGAGGGAACTATGGCTACACCTTC. Its protein product is CASSRMTGGNYGYTF.

This clonotype was seen many times. The V gene is TRBV2, the J gene TRBJ2-4; tentatively, D is TRBD2 (6 bases). V was pared by 8 bases and J by 1 base, with 12 bases between. From germline, CDR1 is SNHLY and CDR2 FYNNEI. The CDR3 runs 14 residues. The CDR3 DNA is TGTGCCAGCCCCTGGAGGGTCGCCAAAAACATTCAGTACTTC. Amino acid sequence: CASPWRVAKNIQYF.

This clonotype was seen more than once but under ten times. The chain carries TRBV15 and TRBJ2-3; no clear D gene. The CDR3 has 15 residues. In germline, CDR1 is LNHNV, CDR2 YYDKDF (reference sequence). Trimming removed 4 bases from V and 6 bases from J, with 17 bases in between. CDR3: CATSTRTGVMDTQYF. The CDR3 nucleotides read TGTGCCACCAGCACGCGGACGGGCGTGATGGATACGCAGTATTTT.

This clonotype occurred a few times. The V gene is TRBV5-6, the J gene TRBJ2-5; D ambiguous. The DNA matches TRBJ2-7 better at its end, which makes the J call doubtful. Germline CDR1 and CDR2: SGHDT and YYEEEE. The CDR3 is 15 residues long. The CDR3 reads CASSSLPTVGYEQYF. CDR3 DNA: TGTGCCAGCAGCTCCCTGCCGACTGTGGGATACGAGCAGTACTTC.

With respect to this clonotype: An end of the junction does not agree with germline; a read error may underlie this. The rearrangement uses TRBV20-1 and TRBJ2-1, with 8 bases matching TRBD2. Judging by the DNA end, TRBJ2-7 fits better; the J call may be wrong. CDR3 length: 15 amino acids. Germline V gene sequence: CDR1 DFQATT, CDR2 SNEGSKA (reference sequence). The CDR3 DNA follows: TGCAGTACTAGCGGACTAGGGCCTCACCCCGGCGAGCAGTACTTC. It is translated as CSTSGLGPHPGEQYF.

This rearrangement joins TRBV5-1 to TRBJ1-1, with a possible D match to TRBD1 (5 bases). Deletions cut 1 base from V and 1 base from J, with 11 bases between. Germline CDR1 reads SGHRS; CDR2 reads YFSETQ. The CDR3 is 15 residues long. The CDR3 DNA sequence: TGCGCCAGCAGCTTGAACGCAGGGCGGAACACTGAAGCTTTCTTT. Translation: CASSLNAGRNTEAFF.

With respect to this clonotype: Germline and junction disagree at one end, which may indicate a read error. Here the CDR3 DNA reads TGTGCCAGCAGCTTACGGGACCGCTCAGACACGCAGTATTTT. Translating it yields CASSLRDRSDTQYF. J is TRBJ2-3 and V is TRBV7-8; D possibly uses TRBD1 or TRBD2 (5 bases each). The CDR3 runs 14 residues. Germline V gene data show CDR1 as SGHVS and CDR2 as FQNEAQ.

The rearrangement joins TRBV4-1 to TRBJ2-1; 9 bases map to TRBD1. The J call may be wrong; the DNA end is better matched by TRBJ2-7. This CDR3 has 15 residues. Germline V lookup: CDR1 MGHRA, CDR2 YSYEKL. This CDR3 is CASSHPGQGVYEQYF. As DNA, the CDR3 is TGCGCCAGCAGCCATCCGGGACAGGGTGTCTACGAGCAGTACTTC.

V usage is TRBV28 and J usage is TRBJ2-7; D is unclear. Looked up from germline, CDR1 is MDHEN and CDR2 is SYDVKM. V was cut by 1 base and J by 1 base, with 17 bases left in between. The CDR3 is 17 residues long. Here the CDR3 reads CASSLSPPEPRSYEQYF. CDR3 in DNA: TGTGCCAGCAGTTTATCCCCCCCTGAGCCGAGGTCCTACGAGCAGTACTTC. Variable domain in full (rest from reference TRBV28 and TRBJ2-7): DVKVTQSSRYLVKRTGEKVFLECVQDMDHENMFWYRQDPGLGLRLIYFSYDVKMKEKGDIPEGYSVSREKKERFSLILESASTNQTSMYLCASSLSPPEPRSYEQYFGPGTRLTVT.

For this clonotype: One end of the junction does not line up with germline, which may come from a read error. The gene calls are TRBV29-1 and TRBJ2-5; possibly TRBD1 for D (6 bases). This CDR3 has 8 residues. Per the germline V gene, CDR1 is SQVTM and CDR2 is ANQGSEA. The CDR3: CSVGAPFF. The CDR3, as DNA: TGCAGCGTGGGGGCCCCTTTCTTC.

This clonotype showed up just a few times. The J gene is TRBJ2-1, the V gene TRBV4-1; 13 bases align to TRBD2. This CDR3 has 16 amino acids. With V trimmed by 2 bases and J by 6 bases, 4 bases remained unmatched. Germline CDR1 and CDR2: MGHRA and YSYEKL. The CDR3 DNA reads TGCGCCAGCAGCCAACGGACTAGCGGGAGAATCAATGAGCAGTTCTTC. Its translation is CASSQRTSGRINEQFF.

The V gene is TRBV29-1, the J gene TRBJ1-4; TRBD1 is a possible D gene (5 bases). The germline gives CDR1 SQVTM, CDR2 ANQGSEA. This CDR3 spans 16 amino acids. With 3 bases removed from V and 6 bases from J, the gap between germline ends came to 20 bases. CDR3 amino acids: CSVDLGVLGEDEKLFF. Here the CDR3 DNA reads TGCAGCGTTGATTTGGGGGTGTTAGGGGAGGATGAAAAACTGTTTTTT. The full variable domain, in which reference TRBV29-1 and TRBJ1-4 provide the parts outside the CDR3, is SAVISQKPSRDICQRGTSLTIQCQVDSQVTMMFWYRQQPGQSLTLIATANQGSEATYESGFVIDKFPISRPNLTFSTLTVSNMSPEDSSIYLCSVDLGVLGEDEKLFFGSGTQLSVL.

The J gene is TRBJ2-7, the V gene TRBV20-1; D possibly corresponds to TRBD2 (6 bases). The CDR3 length is 13 residues. V was clipped by 6 bases and J by 3 bases, with 15 bases between them. CDR1 and CDR2 from the germline V gene are DFQATT and SNEGSKA (reference sequence). CDR3 region: CSAPGLDDYEQYF. The CDR3 region has the DNA TGCAGTGCCCCGGGACTTGACGACTACGAGCAGTACTTC.

This clonotype was counted many times. The chain carries TRBV12-3 or TRBV12-4 and TRBJ2-7, with 7 bases lining up with TRBD2. J lost 0 bases, V lost 5 bases, and 7 bases had no gene match. This CDR3 spans 15 amino acids. The CDR3 protein is CASSPRGRASYEQYF. The CDR3 region has the DNA TGTGCCAGCAGTCCGAGAGGGAGGGCCTCCTACGAGCAGTACTTC.

This clonotype was detected only a few times. The rearrangement uses TRBV4-1 and TRBJ1-2, with D possibly matching TRBD1 (5 bases). In germline, CDR1 is MGHRA, CDR2 YSYEKL. The CDR3 is 15 amino acids. V gave up 4 bases and J gave up 3 bases, with 15 bases separating them. The CDR3 bases are TGCGCCAGCAGCCTCCCAAACCCGGGGGACTATGGCTACACCTTC. Its protein is CASSLPNPGDYGYTF.

This clonotype appeared a few times. The chain couples TRBV7-9 to TRBJ1-4; TRBD1 aligns across 8 bases. CDR1 SEHNR and CDR2 FQNEAQ come from the germline V gene (reference sequence). V dropped 1 base and J dropped 8; count of bases not matched to a gene: 6. The CDR3 contains 15 residues. CDR3 DNA sequence: TGTGCCAGCAGCTTAGGGCTCCAGGGGGCGGAAAAACTGTTTTTT. It yields the protein CASSLGLQGAEKLFF.

The sample holds a few counts of this clonotype. Relative to the germline gene, one junction end is altered; a read error may explain this. The chain recombines TRBV20-1 with TRBJ2-5, with D perhaps matching TRBD1 or TRBD2 (5 bases each). CDR1 DFQATT and CDR2 SNEGSKA come from the germline V gene (reference sequence). This CDR3 has 14 residues. CDR3 amino acids: CSTRPRTPQETQYF. The DNA for the CDR3 is TGCAGTACTAGGCCCCGGACACCTCAAGAGACCCAGTACTTC.

This clonotype was detected a few times. The chain combines TRBV3-1 with TRBJ2-7; the match to TRBD2 covers 10 bases. V lost 4 bases, J lost 0 bases, and 3 bases stayed unmatched. Germline CDR1 is LGHDT and CDR2 is YNNKEL (reference sequence). CDR3 size: 15 residues. In nucleotides, the CDR3 is TGTGCCAGCAGCCCGGGACTAGCGTACTCCTACGAGCAGTACTTC. Its translation is CASSPGLAYSYEQYF.

The rearrangement joins TRBV7-3 to TRBJ2-7; 10 bases are shared with TRBD1. Germline trimming cut 2 bases from V and 5 bases from J; bases unmatched to any gene: 6. Germline V lookup: CDR1 SGHTA, CDR2 FQGTGA. The CDR3 has 15 amino acids. DNA of the CDR3: TGTGCCAGCAGCTTACGTGGGACAGGGGTTAACGAGCAGTACTTC. Protein sequence: CASSLRGTGVNEQYF.